Listed below are T cell receptor beta chains from one sample, sequenced in a study of control samples from healthy donors and cancer patients. Using immunoSEQ multiplex PCR, the repertoire was profiled, and TCRdb retains in-frame clones only, with some absent. The sample has around 150,000 clones, roughly 89% seen once; the top ten hold around 4.6%. The sample was blood. Every receptor here comes from a man aged 25 to 40 in good health. The CDR3 runs from the conserved cysteine through the conserved F or W. The D gene is left open where the match is weak. Some rows have no size entry. The others give once, few or many, or a class for an expanded clone.

. | . | TRBJ2-1 | TRBV4-3 | CASSQDPLSSNEQFF | TGCGCCAGCAGCCAAGACCCCCTTTCTAGCAATGAGCAGTTCTTC
TRBD1 | . | TRBJ2-2 | TRBV18 | CASSPDLGQTNTGELFF | TGTGCCAGCTCACCTGATTTGGGACAGACGAACACCGGGGAGCTGTTTTTT
TRBD1 | . | TRBJ1-2 | TRBV5-5 | CASSPGTGGYTANYGYTF | TGTGCCAGCAGCCCCGGGACAGGGGGATATACCGCTAACTATGGCTACACCTTC
. | . | TRBJ2-1 | TRBV11-2 | CASSAGLYPHNNEQFF | TGTGCCAGCAGCGCCGGACTCTACCCCCACAACAATGAGCAGTTCTTC
. | . | TRBJ1-5 | TRBV4-1 | CASSQGPNQPQHF | TGCGCCAGCAGCCAAGGGCCGAATCAGCCCCAGCATTTT
. | . | TRBJ2-7 | TRBV6-2/TRBV6-3 | CASSYSWTAETYEQYF | TGTGCCAGCAGTTACTCGTGGACAGCCGAGACCTACGAGCAGTACTTC
TRBD2 | . | TRBJ2-3 | TRBV24-1 | CATSDFKLAGVTDTQYF | TGTGCCACCAGTGACTTTAAACTAGCGGGAGTGACAGATACGCAGTATTTT
. | . | TRBJ1-5 | TRBV12-3/TRBV12-4 | CASTDRRNQPQHF | TGTGCCAGCACAGACAGGAGAAATCAGCCCCAGCATTTT
. | . | TRBJ1-2 | TRBV24-1 | CATSDFMGRVYGYTF | TGTGCCACCAGTGATTTCATGGGGCGGGTCTATGGCTACACCTTC
TRBD1 | few | TRBJ2-1 | TRBV6-4 | CASGQGDGNEQFF | TGTGCCAGTGGACAGGGTGATGGGAATGAGCAGTTCTTC
. | once | TRBJ2-7 | TRBV12-5 | CASVTDSSYEQYF | TGTGCTAGTGTCACGGACAGCTCCTACGAGCAGTACTTC
. | . | TRBJ1-2 | TRBV6-4 | CASSVRTGTGYGYTF | TGTGCCAGCAGTGTCAGAACAGGGACGGGCTATGGCTACACCTTC
TRBD1 | . | TRBJ2-2 | TRBV4-1 | CASSQENRGRAGELFF | TGCGCCAGCAGCCAAGAAAACAGGGGACGCGCCGGGGAGCTGTTTTTT
TRBD1 | once | TRBJ2-5 | TRBV6-2/TRBV6-3 | CASSSRDRGRETQYF | TGTGCCAGCAGTTCCCGGGACAGGGGGCGGGAGACCCAGTACTTC
. | . | TRBJ1-4 | TRBV9 | CASSRTGNEKLFF | TGTGCCAGCAGCCGAACAGGGAATGAAAAACTGTTTTTT
TRBD1 | . | TRBJ2-7 | TRBV3-1/TRBV3-2 | CASSHRRGGAGAYGEQYF | TGTGCCAGCAGCCACCGGCGAGGGGGCGCTGGGGCTTATGGCGAGCAGTACTTC
. | . | TRBJ1-5 | TRBV24-1 | CATSDGPLSNQPQHF | TGTGCCACCAGTGATGGGCCCCTTAGCAATCAGCCCCAGCATTTT
. | . | TRBJ1-5 | TRBV6-5 | CASRGSNQPQHF | TGTGCCAGCAGGGGAAGCAATCAGCCCCAGCATTTT
. | . | TRBJ2-5 | TRBV20-1 | CSASPWRTQETQYF | TGCAGTGCTAGTCCGTGGCGGACCCAAGAGACCCAGTACTTC
. | . | TRBJ2-7 | TRBV5-6 | CASSFGQGNYEQYF | TGTGCCAGCAGCTTTGGGCAGGGGAACTACGAGCAGTACTTC
. | . | TRBJ1-1 | TRBV19 | CASSTGPRREHWVRGNTEAFF | TGTGCCAGTAGTACTGGACCGAGACGGGAACACTGGGTTCGGGGGAACACTGAAGCTTTCTTT
TRBD2 | . | TRBJ2-1 | TRBV10-3 | CAISESTAGPNYNEQFF | TGTGCCATCAGTGAATCTACAGCGGGACCTAACTACAATGAGCAGTTCTTC
. | . | TRBJ2-1 | TRBV3-1/TRBV3-2 | CASSHLSWGEPEQFF | TGTGCCAGCAGCCACCTCAGTTGGGGGGAGCCTGAGCAGTTCTTC
TRBD2 | few | TRBJ2-1 | TRBV7-2 | CASSLGKGRRGGLSGEQFF | TGTGCCAGCAGCTTAGGAAAAGGTAGACGGGGGGGCTTGTCAGGTGAGCAGTTCTTC
. | . | TRBJ2-1 | TRBV7-2 | CASRPRDTLVLDEQFF | TGTGCCAGCAGACCTAGGGACACGCTAGTTTTGGATGAGCAGTTCTTC
. | . | TRBJ2-1 | TRBV15 | CATSSFEGNEQFF | TGTGCCACCAGCTCTTTTGAGGGCAATGAGCAGTTCTTC
. | few | TRBJ2-3 | TRBV11-3 | CASRKVSGDTQYF | TGTGCCAGCAGAAAGGTCTCCGGAGATACGCAGTATTTT